These 10 T cell receptor beta chains originate from one sample sequenced in a study of blood T cell repertoires in COVID-19. Sequencing was performed with immunoSEQ multiplex PCR; in TCRdb, only in-frame clones are kept and a portion is missing. The sample has 130,000 or so clones, around four fifths seen once. Input material: peripheral blood. These receptors were obtained from a human donor in a cohort sampled during active COVID-19.

V usage is TRBV7-2 and J usage is TRBJ1-5; D might be TRBD1 (6 bases). V was cut by 5 bases and J by 2 bases, with 10 bases left in between. The CDR3 totals 14 residues. Germline V gene lookup returns CDR1 SGHTA and CDR2 FQGNSA. The DNA of the CDR3 is TGTGCCAGCAGCATAAACAGGGGCAATCAGCCCCAGCATTTT. Translation: CASSINRGNQPQHF.

In its sample, this clone was seen a few times. This sequence joins TRBV19 and TRBJ1-6; a weak D match, TRBD1 (5 bases). The length of the CDR3 is 12 residues. Deletions cut 5 bases from V and 10 bases from J, with 9 bases between. Germline CDR1 is LNHDA and CDR2 is SQIVND (reference sequence). The CDR3 reads CASSVTGSPLHF. The CDR3 DNA sequence: TGTGCCAGTAGTGTCACAGGATCACCCCTCCACTTT.

The gene calls are TRBV7-2 and TRBJ1-2, with a tentative D call TRBD1 (5 bases). Germline V CDR1 and CDR2: SGHTA, FQGNSA. The CDR3 is 13 residues long. The V end was cut by 2 bases, the J end by 6 bases, with 10 bases between. This CDR3 reads CASSLKTANGYTF. CDR3 in DNA: TGTGCCAGCAGCTTAAAGACAGCGAATGGCTACACCTTC.

The V call is TRBV29-1, the J call TRBJ2-1; maybe TRBD1 (6 bases). V was shortened by 7 bases and J by 8 bases, with 24 bases between the two germline ends. Germline V gene lookup returns CDR1 SQVTM and CDR2 ANQGSEA. The CDR3 consists of 15 residues. CDR3 in DNA: TGCAGCGGCCATGGGGCAGGGGAAGAGAGATATGAGCAGTTCTTC. As protein: CSGHGAGEERYEQFF.

This chain uses TRBV5-1 with TRBJ1-2, with TRBD1 as a possible D gene (6 bases). The CDR3 loop spans 15 amino acids. V lost 0 bases and J 8 bases, leaving 17 bases between the germline ends. The germline V gene encodes CDR1 SGHRS and CDR2 YFSETQ. The CDR3 here is CASSLAGAGQGGYTF. Written as DNA, the CDR3 is TGCGCCAGCAGCTTGGCCGGAGCCGGCCAGGGGGGCTACACCTTC.

The CDR3 loop is CASSLIKPGDIQPQHF. As DNA, the CDR3 is TGTGCCAGCAGCTTAATCAAGCCAGGGGATATTCAGCCCCAGCATTTT. V usage is TRBV7-3 and J usage is TRBJ1-5, with D perhaps TRBD1 (6 bases). Deletions cut 1 base from V and 6 bases from J, with 16 bases between. Germline CDR1 is SGHTA and CDR2 is FQGTGA. The CDR3 is made up of 16 amino acids.

The J gene is TRBJ1-2, the V gene TRBV6-5, with 8 bases identical to TRBD1. This CDR3 has 12 amino acids. With V trimmed by 8 bases and J by 8 bases, 7 bases remained unmatched. In germline, CDR1 is MNHEY, CDR2 SVGAGI. The CDR3 bases are TGTGCCAGCTCGGACAGGGCTAGAGGCTACACCTTC. Translation: CASSDRARGYTF.

The chain couples TRBV5-1 to TRBJ1-4; D call uncertain. Germline lookup yields CDR1 SGHRS and CDR2 YFSETQ. With 3 bases removed from V and 3 bases from J, the gap between germline ends came to 9 bases. The CDR3 consists of 14 residues. The CDR3: CASSSTSANEKLFF. The CDR3 DNA reads as TGCGCCAGCAGCTCAACGTCAGCTAATGAAAAACTGTTTTTT.

V is TRBV6-4 and J is TRBJ1-1; tentative D call: TRBD1 (6 bases). V was pared by 7 bases and J by 6 bases, with 33 bases between. CDR3 length equals 19 residues. The germline V gene encodes CDR1 MRHNA and CDR2 SNTAGT. CDR3 nucleotide sequence: TGTGCCAGCACCGCCGTTTGCTGGGGGCGCCCTGGTAGGGGACCTGAAGCTTTCTTT. Its translation is CASTAVCWGRPGRGPEAFF.

The chain joins TRBV11-1 to TRBJ2-3, with 10 nucleotides matching TRBD1. Looked up from germline, CDR1 is SGHAT and CDR2 is FQDESV (reference sequence). V lost 5 bases and J lost 1; bases outside the gene matches: 6. CDR3 length: 16 residues. Written as DNA, the CDR3 is TGTGCCAGCAGCCCCCCGACAGGGGGCGGCACAGATACGCAGTATTTT. Translation: CASSPPTGGGTDTQYF. The complete variable domain, with remaining parts taken from reference TRBV11-1 and TRBJ2-3, reads EAEVAQSPRYKITEKSQAVAFWCDPISGHATLYWYRQILGQGPELLVQFQDESVVDDSQLPKDRFSAERLKGVDSTLKIQPAELGDSAMYLCASSPPTGGGTDTQYFGPGTRLTVL.